The following is a TCR beta chain sequence with its context. Antigen: not known. This sample was included in a study of shared clonotypes between healthy human individuals. Study-level background: Participating donors consisted of two women and a few men aged 18 to 49. Whole-study findings and limits: Depth was large, yet rarefaction showed that sorted-subset sequencing was incomplete. When naive CD4 clonotypes were compared across a handful of donors, around 4.6% were shared. Generation probabilities of non-shared clonotypes were lower (relative to those shared by all four donors).

Assay used: immunoSEQ multiplex PCR; TCRdb lists only in-frame clones, some missing. The sample yields about 980,000 clones, approximately 80% seen once. V was pared by 2 bases and J by 2 bases, with 7 bases of the junction left unmatched. The CDR3 is made up of 17 amino acids. Germline V CDR1 and CDR2: ENHRY, SYGVKD. This chain joins TRBV10-3 and TRBJ2-5; 11 positions agree with TRBD2. Input material: memory CD4+ T cells sorted from blood. The subset was: CD45RA-negative fraction. The TCR comes from a man aged 18-30 years in good health. The CDR3: CAISEMSRLAGQETQYF. The CDR3 nucleotides are TGTGCCATCAGTGAGATGAGTAGACTAGCGGGACAAGAGACCCAGTACTTC.